This TCR beta chain was documented in a study of beta chain features in type 1 diabetes (dated by TCRdb to 2017 to 2018). Looking at the study overall: Mean age, gender distribution, total cell number and subset yield were not different between patients and healthy donors. A total of 90 million to 120 million sorted cells were examined across all samples, and a strong correlation was observed between cell number per subset and RNA yield. The study compared TCRB repertoires of sorted circulating CD4+ T cell subsets between recently diagnosed type 1 diabetes patients and matched healthy donors. Regulatory and stem cell-like memory subsets were obtained from only 8 patients and about 8 healthy donors, while naive and central memory subsets were obtained from all 28 donors.

The entire isolated RNA was reverse transcribed using the High Capacity cDNA Reverse Transcription Kit, and thus expressed TCRB transcripts were sequenced. Deep immunoSEQ sequencing was applied to naive, central memory and regulatory T cell samples, giving an average of roughly 3.5 million total reads per sample. Sorted cells were lysed in RLT buffer and RNA was extracted with DNase-treated RNeasy Micro or Mini kits, depending on cell number. Each cell subset was processed on its own to prevent cross-contamination, while patient and healthy donor samples were processed together. The immunoSEQ multiplex PCR was used to amplify TCRB sequences from cDNA, yielding 87-bp fragments that span the CDR3 region. Amplicons were sequenced on the Illumina HiSeq platform. Under the source paper's analysis protocol: PCR bias was computationally corrected using synthetic template baselines, reads within Hamming distance 2 were collapsed, and singletons that could not be merged were discarded. Reads were aligned against IMGT to assign V, D and J genes, CDR3 length and insertions or deletions at six rearrangement sites. Within each subset, clonotype counts were normalized to sorted cell number, and only after that were true diversity and Gini coefficients computed with the tcR R package. The overlap coefficient, calculated on TCRB nucleotide sequences, was used to quantify repertoire sharing. TCRdb limited this immuneACCESS table to in-frame rearrangements with V and J called. A share of clones is missing; checked studies link under half to unresolved V genes, and the rest is unexplained. Clone size and V and J calls were adopted from that table, with D and trimming inferred from the DNA. Within this sample are about 160,000 clones, with around 8% of them counted one time only. About 1% of the sample is in the top ten clones.

Looking up the germline V gene yields CDR1 SNHLY and CDR2 FYNNEI. Measured from the cysteine to the phenylalanine, the CDR3 is 12 residues long. The retained sequence is limited to the CDR3, 36 bases, with the frame set at the first base. The V and J ends are trimmed by 8 bases and 10 bases, leaving 14 bases between them. Points the paper makes about the study in general: Naive, central memory and regulatory TCRB repertoires appeared to be more alike among patients than among healthy donors. HLA sub-analyses involved small numbers of individuals, so any influence of HLA type on TCRB rearrangement remained unresolved. Shorter templates might have been favored by PCR, but patient and control samples were amplified and corrected together, so both groups would have been affected equally by any skew. Patients with type 1 diabetes made fewer insertions and deleted more nucleotides at VDJ recombination sites, implying thymic rearrangement abnormalities. In all four CD4+ subsets, TCRB CDR3 length was moderately but significantly shorter in type 1 diabetes patients. Because cDNA rather than genomic DNA was sequenced, highly expressing activated cells could have been over-represented, although no difference in activation and CD3 levels was found between groups.

A single peripheral blood draw of 90 to 150 mL on average was collected from each donor into heparinised tubes. Naive, central memory, regulatory and stem cell-like memory CD4+ T cells were sorted on a BD FACSAria II using a panel including CD45RO, CCR7, CD25, CD127, CD95 and CD27. Purity was above 95% for every sorted population. Right away, PBMCs were isolated by Lymphoprep density gradient centrifugation and were stained directly, with no culture step. Samples were stained and sorted in pairs, with one healthy donor and one patient per experiment, so that batch effects were minimized. This clone has ten or more counts. Its recognized antigen is unknown. Base qualities are not recorded, but no much larger clone differs from it by a single base.

This clonotype was obtained from a woman in her thirties or forties with type 1 diabetes. This sequence uses TRBV2 and TRBJ1-4, with TRBD1 as a weak D call on 5 bases. The sample consisted of central memory CD4+ T cells from blood. The CDR3 is CASGQLGGKLFF. In nucleotides, the sequence is TGTGCCAGCGGGCAGCTGGGGGGAAAACTGTTTTTT. Extended through the reference TRBV2 and TRBJ1-4 proteins, this CDR3 yields the full variable domain: EPEVTQTPSHQVTQMGQEVILRCVPISNHLYFYWYRQILGQKVEFLVSFYNNEISEKSEIFDDQFSVERPDGSNFTLKIRSTKLEDSAMYFCASGQLGGKLFFGSGTQLSVL.